The 28 T cell receptor beta chains in this list originate from one sample, sequenced in a study of T cells in women clearing cervical HPV infection. The repertoire was sequenced with immunoSEQ multiplex PCR; TCRdb's copy has only in-frame clones and lacks some. Its clone listing holds about 32,000 clones. Sequencing used blood buffy coat. The origin of the receptors is a woman aged 18-70 years with a cervical HPV16 infection that either progressed to CIN3+ or cleared (not recorded which).

With regard to this clone: The read ends 3 residues early relative to the CDR3; the germline J gene fills the gap. V is TRBV7-2 and J is TRBJ2-2; no firm D call. The germline V gene has CDR1 SGHTA and CDR2 FQGNSA. The CDR3 runs to 15 residues. The sequenced CDR3 bases are TGTGCCAGCAGCTTAGGGCCGGGTTCCGATTCACCG. Translation gives CASSLGPGSDSP. The whole CDR3 reads CASSLGPGSDSPLFF.

A remark on this clone: The missing CDR3 end, 3 residues past where the read stops, is filled in from the germline J gene. This rearrangement joins TRBV10-3 to TRBJ2-3; D uncertain. Germline CDR1 ENHRY, CDR2 SYGVKD. The CDR3 has 15 amino acids. This CDR3 is CAISESPAPQETQYF. The covered CDR3 bases are TGTGCCATCAGTGAGTCACCAGCGCCTCAAGAGACG.

On this clone: The CDR3 end is not reached by the read, which stops 3 residues before it; the germline J gene fills it in. V usage is TRBV19 and J usage is TRBJ1-4; TRBD1 aligns across 8 bases. Germline CDR1 is LNHDA and CDR2 is SQIVND (reference sequence). The CDR3 runs to 17 residues. The sequenced CDR3 bases are TGTGCCAGTACCCGTGGTCCCGGGACAGGCTATAATTCACCA. This encodes CASTRGPGTGYNSP. The complete CDR3 sequence is CASTRGPGTGYNSPLFF.

As regards this clone: The CDR3 end is not reached by the read, which stops 3 residues before it; the germline J gene fills it in. The V call is TRBV11-2, the J call TRBJ2-3; TRBD2 matches 7 bases. The CDR3 loop spans 14 amino acids. In germline, CDR1 is SGHAT, CDR2 FQNNGV. V lost 2 bases to trimming and J lost 6 bases; unmatched junction nucleotides: 5. CDR3 bases read: TGTGCCAGCAGCTTATTTAACGGGGGGGATACG. Translated, it gives CASSLFNGGDT. The CDR3, in full, reads CASSLFNGGDTQYF.

As for this clone: From the germline J gene comes the end of the CDR3, since the read stops 3 residues before it. The V call is TRBV19, the J call TRBJ2-1; perhaps TRBD2 as D (5 bases). Trimming cost V 5 bases and J 2 bases, with 10 bases left between them. This CDR3 has 14 amino acids. Germline V gene sequence: CDR1 LNHDA, CDR2 SQIVND (reference sequence). The CDR3 region is CASSQRNPYNEQFF. Incomplete CDR3 DNA: TGTGCCAGTAGTCAGCGGAATCCCTACAATGAG.

On this clone itself: The observed sequence ends 3 residues before the CDR3 terminus, with the missing tail filled in from the germline J gene. This chain joins TRBV12-3 or TRBV12-4 and TRBJ1-4, with D perhaps matching TRBD1 (5 bases). The CDR3 is 15 amino acids. Deletions cut 5 bases from V and 6 bases from J, with 16 bases between. The CDR3 bases that were read are TGTGCCAGCAGTCCCCCGGGTCAGGGATATGAAAAA. This sequence encodes CASSPPGQGYEK. The full CDR3 sequence reads CASSPPGQGYEKLFF.

Turning to this clone: With the read ending 3 residues before the CDR3 end, the germline J gene is used to fill in that end. The chain recombines TRBV7-8 with TRBJ2-4; D possibly uses TRBD1 or TRBD2 (5 bases each). The CDR3 loop spans 14 amino acids. Germline V gene lookup returns CDR1 SGHVS and CDR2 FQNEAQ. CDR3: CASSLIPRAEGQYF. The DNA read from the CDR3 is TGTGCCAGCAGCTTAATCCCCAGGGCTGAGGGT. Combining the CDR3 with reference TRBV7-8 and TRBJ2-4 gives the whole variable domain GAGVSQSPRYKVAKRGQDVALRCDPISGHVSLFWYQQALGQGPEFLTYFQNEAQLDKSGLPSDRFFAERPEGSVSTLKIQRTQQEDSAVYLCASSLIPRAEGQYFGAGTRLSVL.

Notes on this clone: The missing CDR3 end, 3 residues past where the read stops, is filled in from the germline J gene. The V call is TRBV18, the J call TRBJ1-6; 7 bases match TRBD1. Germline lookup yields CDR1 KGHSH and CDR2 LQKENI. The CDR3 sequence is 16 residues long. V gave up 5 bases and J gave up 7 bases; unmatched junction bases: 11. CDR3 region: CASSADGTALNSPLHF. The DNA read from the CDR3 is TGTGCCAGCTCAGCAGACGGGACAGCCTTAAATTCACCC.

As concerns this clone: Read sequence stops 3 residues before the CDR3 end, and the germline J gene provides the missing end. This rearrangement joins TRBV19 to TRBJ2-2; D might be TRBD1 (6 bases). CDR3 length: 16 amino acids. The germline CDR1 and CDR2 sequences are LNHDA and SQIVND (reference sequence). This CDR3 is CASSIVPGSGANVLFF. CDR3 bases read: TGTGCCAGTAGTATAGTTCCCGGGTCAGGGGCCAACGTG.

Concerning this clone: Sequencing ends 3 residues short of the CDR3 end; the germline J gene provides the rest. The genes are TRBV6-4 and TRBJ1-1; 7 positions match TRBD1. CDR1 and CDR2 (germline): MRHNA, SNTAGT. V lost 6 bases, J lost 1 base, and 2 bases stayed unmatched. This CDR3 contains 13 residues. The part of the CDR3 DNA that was read is TGTGCCAGCAGCGGACAGGAGAACACTGAA. Translating it yields CASSGQENTE. The whole CDR3 protein reads CASSGQENTEAFF.

As to this clone: With the read ending 3 residues before the CDR3 end, the germline J gene is used to fill in that end. This chain links TRBV6-2 or TRBV6-3 with TRBJ2-1, with a possible D match to TRBD2 (6 bases). CDR3 length: 15 residues. V lost 5 bases and J 4 bases, leaving 15 bases between the germline ends. Germline CDR1 and CDR2: MNHEY and SVGEGT. The covered CDR3 bases are TGTGCCAGCAGTCCCTCACCGGGGGAGTACAATGAG. It codes for CASSPSPGEYNE. The whole CDR3 sequence reads CASSPSPGEYNEQFF.

On this clone itself: Sequencing ends 3 residues short of the CDR3 end; the germline J gene provides the rest. The chain has TRBV7-3 and TRBJ2-7; 9 bases line up with TRBD1. This CDR3 is 13 amino acids long. The trim removed 5 bases at V and 3 bases at J, leaving 2 bases unmatched. Per germline, CDR1 SGHTA and CDR2 FQGTGA. CDR3 DNA (partial): TGTGCCAGCAGCCGACAGGGGGGCTACGAG. Protein sequence: CASSRQGGYE. The CDR3 reads in full as CASSRQGGYEQYF.

To note about this clone: The CDR3 end is not reached by the read, which stops 3 residues before it; the germline J gene fills it in. V is TRBV19 and J is TRBJ2-3, with 11 nucleotides matching TRBD1. The CDR3 extends over 16 amino acids. Germline lookup yields CDR1 LNHDA and CDR2 SQIVND (reference sequence). The CDR3 bases that were read are TGTGCCAGTAGTATCTGGACAGGGGGCAGCAATCAGCCG. Amino acid sequence: CASSIWTGGSNQP. The whole CDR3 sequence is CASSIWTGGSNQPQYF.

Incomplete CDR3 DNA: TGTGCCAGTGGGAGACAGGGGGACTACGGGGCCAACGTA. Translating gives CASGRQGDYGANV. The CDR3, in full, reads CASGRQGDYGANVLFF. The chain couples TRBV19 to TRBJ1-4, with 9 bases identical to TRBD1. The sequence runs out 3 residues before the end of the CDR3; the remainder is reconstructed from the germline J gene. Germline V lookup: CDR1 LNHDA, CDR2 SQIVND (reference sequence). The CDR3 is 16 residues long.

With regard to this clone: The read terminates 3 residues before the CDR3 end, so the remaining end is supplied by the germline J gene. J is TRBJ1-1 and V is TRBV30; possible D gene TRBD1, 5 bases. The germline V gene has CDR1 GTSNPN and CDR2 SVGIG (reference sequence). Trimming removed 0 bases from V and 4 bases from J, with 15 bases in between. The CDR3 contains 15 residues. Incomplete CDR3 DNA: TGTGCCTGGAGTGTTCGGGGGGGGTTTGGCACTGAA. This encodes CAWSVRGGFGTE. The full CDR3 reads CAWSVRGGFGTEAFF.

Details on this clone: The read stops 3 residues short of the end of the CDR3; the missing end is completed from the germline J gene. This chain links TRBV5-1 with TRBJ2-2, with 8 bases matching TRBD1. CDR3 length: 15 amino acids. Per germline, CDR1 SGHRS and CDR2 YFSETQ. The DNA read from the CDR3 is TGCGCCAGCAGCTTTTGGACAGGGAGTAATGAAAAG. It codes for CASSFWTGSNEK. The entire CDR3 protein reads CASSFWTGSNEKLFF.

Here the CDR3 reads CASSPGRDSLTEAFF. The DNA read from the CDR3 is TGTGCCAGCTCACCGGGTCGGGACAGTCTCACTGAA. The gene calls are TRBV18 and TRBJ1-1, with TRBD1 identical over 7 bases. The missing CDR3 end, 3 residues past where the read stops, is filled in from the germline J gene. The CDR3 sequence is 15 residues long. CDR1 KGHSH and CDR2 LQKENI come from the germline V gene. The V and J ends lost 3 bases and 4 bases, in that order; junction bases with no gene match: 8.

A remark on this clone: The read stops 3 residues short of the end of the CDR3; the missing end is completed from the germline J gene. The J gene is TRBJ2-3, the V gene TRBV12-5; tentatively, D is TRBD2 (6 bases). This CDR3 spans 13 amino acids. Per germline, CDR1 LGHNT and CDR2 FRNRAP. CDR3 DNA, as far as it was read: TGTGCTAGTGGACCGGGGGTTGACGGGACG. It is translated as CASGPGVDGT. The entire CDR3 protein is CASGPGVDGTQYF. Variable domain in full (rest from reference TRBV12-5 and TRBJ2-3): DARVTQTPRHKVTEMGQEVTMRCQPILGHNTVFWYRQTMMQGLELLAYFRNRAPLDDSGMPKDRFSAEMPDATLATLKIQPSEPRDSAVYFCASGPGVDGTQYFGPGTRLTVL.

A remark on this clone: Read coverage stops 3 residues before the CDR3 terminus; the germline J gene supplies the remainder. The chain recombines TRBV12-5 with TRBJ2-1; TRBD2 aligns across 7 bases. CDR3 length equals 16 residues. Losses at the gene ends were 5 bases for V and 0 bases for J; bases not matched to a gene: 7. Germline CDR1 reads LGHNT; CDR2 reads FRNRAP. The DNA read from the CDR3 is TGTGCTAGTGGTGCCCGAACTAGCGACTCCTACAATGAG. Its protein product is CASGARTSDSYNE. The entire CDR3 is CASGARTSDSYNEQFF.

In the case of this clone: Sequencing ends 3 residues short of the CDR3 end; the germline J gene provides the rest. The chain joins TRBV20-1 to TRBJ2-5, with 11 positions matching TRBD2. This CDR3 is 13 amino acids long. Unmatched junction bases numbered 6, after V lost 6 bases and J lost 6 bases. Germline CDR1 and CDR2: DFQATT and SNEGSKA (reference sequence). CDR3 in amino acids: CSASSGRAKTQYF. The covered CDR3 bases are TGCAGTGCGAGTAGCGGGAGGGCCAAGACC.

On this clone: The sequenced fragment ends 3 residues before the CDR3 boundary, so the rest is inferred from the germline J gene. The chain carries TRBV30 and TRBJ1-1, with D maybe TRBD1 (5 bases). The CDR3 is 12 amino acids. Trimming cost V 3 bases and J 3 bases, with 8 bases left between them. CDR1 GTSNPN and CDR2 SVGIG come from the germline V gene (reference sequence). The CDR3 loop is CAWRGQDTEAFF. The sequenced CDR3 bases are TGTGCCTGGAGGGGGCAGGACACTGAA. Full variable domain (outside the CDR3, taken from reference TRBV30 and TRBJ1-1): SQTIHQWPATLVQPVGSPLSLECTVEGTSNPNLYWYRQAAGRGLQLLFYSVGIGQISSEVPQNLSASRPQDRQFILSSKKLLLSDSGFYLCAWRGQDTEAFFGQGTRLTVV.

To note about this clone: Read sequence stops 3 residues before the CDR3 end, and the germline J gene provides the missing end. V usage is TRBV20-1 and J usage is TRBJ2-1, with 15 bases matching TRBD2. The germline gives CDR1 DFQATT, CDR2 SNEGSKA (reference sequence). The CDR3 loop spans 18 amino acids. V gave up 0 bases and J gave up 4 bases; unmatched junction bases: 7. CDR3 amino acids: CSAREVGTSGGIYNEQFF. CDR3 DNA, as far as it was read: TGCAGTGCTAGAGAAGTGGGGACTAGCGGGGGGATATACAATGAG.

Remarks on this clone: The observed sequence ends 3 residues before the CDR3 terminus, with the missing tail filled in from the germline J gene. This chain links TRBV30 with TRBJ1-5; D is ambiguous. The CDR3 consists of 14 residues. The V gene lost 0 bases and the J gene lost 1 base, with 7 bases spanning the gap. Germline CDR1 reads GTSNPN; CDR2 reads SVGIG (reference sequence). The CDR3 loop is CAWSVGGSNQPQHF. The sequenced CDR3 bases are TGTGCCTGGAGTGTTGGAGGGAGCAATCAGCCC.

Points on this clone: The read finishes 3 residues shy of the CDR3 end, and the germline J gene is used to complete it. This chain uses TRBV7-7 with TRBJ2-1, with 11 bases matching TRBD2. The V segment lost 4 bases and the J segment 1 base; nucleotides outside the gene matches: 3. Germline V CDR1 and CDR2: SSHAT, FNYEAQ (reference sequence). The CDR3 is 16 amino acids. The sequenced CDR3 bases are TGTGCCAGCAGCTCGCGGACTAGCGGGTCCTACAATGAG. Protein product: CASSSRTSGSYNE. The entire CDR3 sequence reads CASSSRTSGSYNEQFF.

On this clone itself: The observed sequence ends 3 residues before the CDR3 terminus, with the missing tail filled in from the germline J gene. This sequence joins TRBV7-2 and TRBJ1-1, with TRBD1 identical over 9 bases. The CDR3 spans 15 residues. Germline V lookup: CDR1 SGHTA, CDR2 FQGNSA. The sequenced part of the CDR3 DNA is TGTGCCAGCAGCCCGGACAGGGGATGGGGTGAAAAA. This sequence encodes CASSPDRGWGEK. The full CDR3 is CASSPDRGWGEKAFF. The complete variable domain, with remaining parts taken from reference TRBV7-2 and TRBJ1-1, reads GAGVSQSPSNKVTEKGKDVELRCDPISGHTALYWYRQSLGQGLEFLIYFQGNSAPDKSGLPSDRFSAERTGGSVSTLTIQRTQQEDSAVYLCASSPDRGWGEKAFFGQGTRLTVV.

With regard to this clone: The read falls 3 residues short of the CDR3 end, and the missing part is taken from the germline J gene. The chain uses TRBV19 and TRBJ2-3, with a weak D call TRBD1 (6 bases). V lost 5 bases, J lost 2 bases, and 11 bases lay in between. This CDR3 region has 14 residues. Germline CDR1 is LNHDA and CDR2 is SQIVND (reference sequence). This CDR3 is CASSAGTHTDTQYF. The sequenced part of the CDR3 DNA is TGTGCCAGTAGTGCCGGGACACACACAGATACG.

In the case of this clone: The read stops 3 residues short of the end of the CDR3; the missing end is completed from the germline J gene. The chain carries TRBV7-9 and TRBJ2-4, with D hard to call. This CDR3 has 15 residues. Germline CDR1 is SEHNR and CDR2 is FQNEAQ (reference sequence). The DNA read from the CDR3 is TGTGCCAGCAGCCTTCACGAGAACGCTAACTATGGT. Protein product: CASSLHENANYG. The whole CDR3 protein is CASSLHENANYGQYF.

A word on this clone: Sequencing ends 3 residues short of the CDR3 end; the germline J gene provides the rest. V gene TRBV7-6 combines with J gene TRBJ1-1; a possible D gene is TRBD1 (5 bases). Looked up from germline, CDR1 is SGHVS and CDR2 is FNYEAQ. V was trimmed by 0 bases and J by 4 bases, leaving 12 bases between them. CDR3 size: 15 residues. CDR3 protein: CASSLAPGYFTEAFF. The part of the CDR3 DNA that was read is TGTGCCAGCAGCTTAGCCCCAGGGTATTTCACTGAA.